Each of the 14 T cell receptor beta chains below was sequenced from the same sample in a study of blood T cell repertoires in COVID-19. Assay used: immunoSEQ multiplex PCR; TCRdb lists only in-frame clones, some missing. The sample carries under 15,000 clones, about 90% recorded once. The sequenced sample was peripheral blood. The receptors derive from a human donor in a cohort sampled during active COVID-19.

This chain connects TRBV11-2 to TRBJ2-1; possibly TRBD2 for D (5 bases). The CDR3 length is 16 residues. Trimming removed 0 bases from V and 2 bases from J, with 11 bases in between. Germline assignment: CDR1 SGHAT and CDR2 FQNNGV. CDR3 nucleotides: TGTGCCAGCAGCTTAGACTCCAGCGGCCCCTACAATGAGCAGTTCTTC. As protein: CASSLDSSGPYNEQFF.

The rearrangement uses TRBV28 and TRBJ2-5; TRBD1 aligns across 7 bases. With V trimmed by 11 bases and J by 1 base, 4 bases remained unmatched. The CDR3 totals 12 residues. From germline, CDR1 is MDHEN and CDR2 SYDVKM. The CDR3 reads CAVTGAQETQYF. The CDR3 coding sequence is TGTGCCGTAACAGGGGCCCAAGAGACCCAGTACTTC.

The gene calls are TRBV18 and TRBJ1-1; a possible D gene is TRBD1 (6 bases). The ends were cut back, 3 bases at V and 7 bases at J, with 9 bases in the middle. Germline assignment: CDR1 KGHSH and CDR2 LQKENI. This CDR3 contains 12 residues. The CDR3 DNA reads as TGTGCCAGCTCACCCGGACAGATTGAAGCTTTCTTT. It encodes CASSPGQIEAFF.

The V gene is TRBV5-4, the J gene TRBJ2-7; D not certain. V was pared by 0 bases and J by 0 bases, with 10 bases between. Germline CDR1 and CDR2: SGHNT and YYREEE (reference sequence). This CDR3 contains 15 residues. The CDR3 region is CASSLGSYRSYEQYF. The CDR3 region has the DNA TGTGCCAGCAGCTTGGGGAGTTACCGCTCCTACGAGCAGTACTTC.

This chain connects TRBV11-2 to TRBJ2-7; weak D call: TRBD1 (6 bases). The CDR3 is 13 amino acids. CDR1 is SGHAT, CDR2 FQNNGV, per germline. Between the trimmed V and J ends, which lost 5 bases and 2 bases, there was a span of 10 bases. The chain's CDR3 is CASSPAGAYEQYF. CDR3 DNA sequence: TGTGCCAGCAGCCCAGCAGGGGCCTACGAGCAGTACTTC.

This chain connects TRBV11-2 to TRBJ2-7, with 9 bases aligning to TRBD1. V lost 5 bases to trimming and J lost 0 bases; unmatched junction nucleotides: 5. The CDR3 consists of 15 residues. Germline V gene lookup returns CDR1 SGHAT and CDR2 FQNNGV. The CDR3 sequence is CASSRPGQGSYEQYF. CDR3 nucleotide sequence: TGTGCCAGCAGCAGACCGGGACAGGGCTCCTACGAGCAGTACTTC.

The chain links TRBV9 to TRBJ2-2; TRBD2 aligns across 8 bases. With V trimmed by 4 bases and J by 1 base, 9 bases remained unmatched. The V gene's germline CDR1 is SGDLS and CDR2 YYNGEE. The CDR3 has 17 amino acids. CDR3 nucleotides: TGTGCCAGCAGCTCCCCTCGGGGGGGCCTGAACACCGGGGAGCTGTTTTTT. Amino acid sequence: CASSSPRGGLNTGELFF.

The rearrangement joins TRBV6-6 to TRBJ2-1; 8 nucleotides match TRBD1. The CDR3 is 16 residues long. Germline-derived CDR1 and CDR2 are MNHNY and SVGAGI (reference sequence). Trimming at V came to 2 bases and at J to 4 bases, leaving 7 bases not matched to a gene. The CDR3 reads CASSYPSGGEYNEQFF. As DNA, the CDR3 is TGTGCCAGCAGTTACCCCTCAGGGGGCGAGTACAATGAGCAGTTCTTC.

The rearrangement joins TRBV27 to TRBJ2-2, with 8 bases matching TRBD1. Looked up from germline, CDR1 is MNHEY and CDR2 is SMNVEV (reference sequence). Trimming at V came to 10 bases and at J to 5 bases, leaving 6 bases not matched to a gene. This CDR3 comprises 13 residues. The CDR3 is CATQTGATGELFF. CDR3 coding DNA: TGTGCCACCCAGACAGGGGCAACCGGGGAGCTGTTTTTT.

J is TRBJ1-2 and V is TRBV4-1; no clear D. V lost 0 bases, J lost 3 bases, and 14 bases lay in between. Germline V gene sequence: CDR1 MGHRA, CDR2 YSYEKL. The CDR3 is 16 residues long. CDR3 sequence: CASSQEGGGVHYGYTF. The CDR3 bases are TGCGCCAGCAGCCAAGAAGGAGGCGGCGTTCACTATGGCTACACCTTC.

The chain employs TRBV7-9 and TRBJ2-2; the D is unclear. The V end lost 5 bases, the J end lost 8 bases, and 12 bases lay between the germline ends. Looked up from germline, CDR1 is SEHNR and CDR2 is FQNEAQ (reference sequence). The CDR3 consists of 13 residues. The CDR3 DNA sequence: TGTGCCAGCAGCCCCCGCTCCGGGGGGGAGCTGTTTTTT. Amino acid sequence: CASSPRSGGELFF. Supplemented by reference TRBV7-9 and TRBJ2-2, the full variable domain reads DTGVSQNPRHKITKRGQNVTFRCDPISEHNRLYWYRQTLGQGPEFLTYFQNEAQLEKSRLLSDRFSAERPKGSFSTLEIQRTEQGDSAMYLCASSPRSGGELFFGEGSRLTVL.

The CDR3 DNA reads as TGTGCCTGGAGTGTACAGGGGGGTCAGCCCCAGCATTTT. Amino acids: CAWSVQGGQPQHF. The rearrangement links TRBV30 to TRBJ1-5; 8 bases are a match to TRBD1. The CDR3 consists of 13 residues. Germline CDR1 is GTSNPN and CDR2 is SVGIG (reference sequence). Trimming at V came to 0 bases and at J to 6 bases, leaving 1 base not matched to a gene. Complete variable domain (other parts from reference TRBV30 and TRBJ1-5): SQTIHQWPATLVQPVGSPLSLECTVEGTSNPNLYWYRQAAGRGLQLLFYSVGIGQISSEVPQNLSASRPQDRQFILSSKKLLLSDSGFYLCAWSVQGGQPQHFGDGTRLSIL.

The chain uses TRBV6-5 and TRBJ1-6; D gene unclear. Germline CDR1 MNHEY, CDR2 SVGAGI. The CDR3 is made up of 16 amino acids. V was trimmed by 4 bases and J by 0 bases, leaving 10 bases between them. DNA of the CDR3: TGTGCCAGCAGTTTGGGCCCCAGCTCCTATAATTCACCCCTCCACTTT. Its translation is CASSLGPSSYNSPLHF.

V gene TRBV15 combines with J gene TRBJ1-1; tentatively, D is TRBD1 (5 bases). This CDR3 has 14 residues. Germline V CDR1 and CDR2: LNHNV, YYDKDF (reference sequence). V was clipped by 0 bases and J by 4 bases, with 9 bases between them. CDR3 protein: CATSREVRVTEAFF. In nucleotides, the CDR3 is TGTGCCACCAGCAGAGAAGTCAGGGTCACTGAAGCTTTCTTT.